The sequence of this T cell receptor (beta chain) was determined in a study of OX40 agonist ivuxolimab in advanced cancers. This clone showed up just once. The protocol was immunoSEQ multiplex PCR, while the TCRdb copy is restricted to in-frame clones and leaves out a portion. The sample shows 55,000 to 70,000 clones, around four fifths of them seen only once. This TCR was recovered from an adult with an advanced solid tumor such as melanoma, head and neck, liver or kidney cancer. The material was CD4+ or CD8+ T cells sorted from blood, obtained in a trial of the OX40 agonist ivuxolimab.

The CDR3 loop reads CASTLLGTSGKGPPGELFF. The DNA for the CDR3 is TGCGCCAGCACCCTCCTGGGGACTAGCGGGAAAGGGCCCCCCGGGGAGCTGTTTTTT. This chain links TRBV4-1 with TRBJ2-2, with 13 positions matching TRBD2. Germline CDR1 reads MGHRA; CDR2 reads YSYEKL. With 7 bases clipped from V and 6 bases from J, the junction kept 17 bases outside the gene matches. This CDR3 region has 19 residues.